The rows below give T cell receptor beta chains drawn from one sample of a study of blood T cell repertoires in COVID-19. Produced via immunoSEQ multiplex PCR; TCRdb's table is partial and in-frame only. Of about 300,000 clones listed, around 90% are singletons. Sequenced material: peripheral blood. The receptor source for this set is a man younger than 35 with active or convalescent COVID-19. Each CDR3 is given with its conserved first and last residue. The D gene is left open where the match is weak. For some rows the clone size is stated as once, few or many, or as a class when expanded; others skip it.

abundance	j_gene	v_gene	d_gene	CDR3aa	CDR3nt
NA	TRBJ1-6	TRBV3-1/TRBV3-2	TRBD1	CASSHRGRSYNSPLHF	TGTGCCAGCAGCCACAGGGGGCGTTCCTATAATTCACCCCTCCACTTT
NA	TRBJ2-3	TRBV15	TRBD2	CATNNRAGVGGDTQYF	TGTGCCACCAACAATAGGGCGGGAGTCGGTGGAGATACGCAGTATTTT
NA	TRBJ1-3	TRBV7-2	NA	CASSLPRNTIYF	TGTGCCAGCAGCTTACCCAGAAACACCATATATTTT
once	TRBJ2-5	TRBV19	NA	CASTVARSYF	TGTGCCAGTACCGTAGCGAGGTCCTACTTC
NA	TRBJ1-2	TRBV4-3	NA	CASSRSSQGPYGYTF	TGCGCCAGCAGCCGGTCCTCTCAGGGGCCGTATGGCTACACCTTC
NA	TRBJ1-1	TRBV18	NA	CASSPDSGTEAFF	TGTGCCAGCTCACCAGACTCAGGGACTGAAGCTTTCTTT
NA	TRBJ1-4	TRBV11-2	TRBD1	CASSYTGGIGEKLFF	TGTGCCAGCAGCTATACAGGGGGCATCGGTGAAAAACTGTTTTTT
NA	TRBJ1-2	TRBV6-5	NA	CATSGGVSYGYTF	TGTGCCACTAGCGGGGGGGTGAGCTATGGCTACACCTTC
NA	TRBJ1-2	TRBV5-6	TRBD1	CASSLSQGPSGYTF	TGTGCCAGCAGCCTCTCACAGGGGCCGTCCGGCTACACCTTC
NA	TRBJ1-2	TRBV25-1	TRBD1	CASSGDRAYGYTF	TGTGCCAGCAGTGGGGACAGGGCCTATGGCTACACCTTC
once	TRBJ2-1	TRBV19	NA	CASSIRNEQFF	TGTGCCAGTAGTATTCGTAATGAGCAGTTCTTC
NA	TRBJ1-5	TRBV19	TRBD1	CASSILTGDLTQPQHF	TGTGCCAGTAGTATATTGACAGGGGATCTCACTCAGCCCCAGCATTTT
NA	TRBJ2-5	TRBV7-9	NA	CASSLGGLGETQYF	TGTGCCAGCAGCCTCGGGGGACTGGGGGAGACCCAGTACTTC
NA	TRBJ2-7	TRBV5-6	NA	CASSLFSRVNYEQYF	TGTGCCAGCAGCTTGTTTTCCAGGGTAAACTACGAGCAGTACTTC
NA	TRBJ2-1	TRBV12-3/TRBV12-4	TRBD2	CASSSLAENEQFF	TGTGCCAGCAGCTCTCTAGCGGAAAATGAGCAGTTCTTC
once	TRBJ2-1	TRBV28	NA	CASSYRQYNEQFF	TGTGCCAGCAGCTACAGACAGTACAATGAGCAGTTCTTC
NA	TRBJ1-1	TRBV7-3	NA	CASSSGGSTEAFF	TGTGCCAGCAGCTCAGGTGGGTCCACTGAAGCTTTCTTT
NA	TRBJ2-1	TRBV29-1	TRBD1	CSARDRGWEQFF	TGCAGCGCCCGGGACAGGGGATGGGAGCAGTTCTTC
NA	TRBJ2-7	TRBV7-8	NA	CASSLKGGGSYEQYF	TGTGCCAGCAGCTTAAAGGGCGGAGGCTCCTACGAGCAGTACTTC
NA	TRBJ1-3	TRBV5-1	NA	CASSSGQRNTIYF	TGCGCCAGCAGCTCTGGACAGAGAAACACCATATATTTT
once	TRBJ1-5	TRBV19	NA	CASRDGGPLRPQHF	TGTGCCAGTAGAGATGGGGGCCCCCTAAGGCCCCAGCATTTT
NA	TRBJ1-2	TRBV7-2	NA	CASSLRGGRENYGYTF	TGTGCCAGCAGCTTAAGGGGCGGTAGAGAAAACTATGGCTACACCTTC
many	TRBJ2-1	TRBV6-4	NA	CASSAGMENEQFF	TGTGCCAGCAGTGCCGGAATGGAGAATGAGCAGTTCTTC
NA	TRBJ2-4	TRBV19	NA	CASSIGPAGVNIQYF	TGTGCCAGTAGTATAGGGCCTGCAGGGGTAAACATTCAGTACTTC
NA	TRBJ1-1	TRBV27	TRBD1	CASSFRGLITEAFF	TGTGCCAGCAGTTTCAGGGGGCTTATCACTGAAGCTTTCTTT
NA	TRBJ2-1	TRBV6-4	TRBD1	CASSESQGAPNEQFF	TGTGCCAGCAGTGAATCGCAGGGGGCACCCAATGAGCAGTTCTTC
NA	TRBJ1-1	TRBV6-5	NA	CASSYSGGPANTEAFF	TGTGCCAGCAGTTACTCGGGGGGGCCCGCGAACACTGAAGCTTTCTTT
NA	TRBJ2-1	TRBV10-2	TRBD2	CASTLAGGYEQFF	TGCGCCAGCACCCTAGCGGGAGGCTATGAGCAGTTCTTC
NA	TRBJ2-3	TRBV7-9	NA	CASSYQTSTDTQYF	TGTGCCAGCAGCTATCAGACTAGCACAGATACGCAGTATTTT
NA	TRBJ2-1	TRBV18	TRBD1	CASSQPGQGVSYNEQFF	TGTGCCAGCTCACAGCCGGGACAGGGTGTGTCCTACAATGAGCAGTTCTTC
NA	TRBJ1-5	TRBV19	TRBD1	CASSISGGNQPQHF	TGTGCCAGTAGTATCTCAGGGGGCAACCAGCCCCAGCATTTT
once	TRBJ2-1	TRBV14	TRBD1	CASSQAGQGTYNEQFF	TGTGCCAGCAGCCAAGCCGGACAGGGCACCTACAATGAGCAGTTCTTC
once	TRBJ2-7	TRBV29-1	NA	CSVAPTPGLQVEQYF	TGCAGCGTTGCCCCCACCCCCGGTCTTCAGGTTGAGCAGTACTTC
NA	TRBJ2-7	TRBV5-1	TRBD2	CASSLDEIAGGSYEQYF	TGCGCCAGCAGCTTGGACGAAATAGCGGGAGGCTCCTACGAGCAGTACTTC
NA	TRBJ1-1	TRBV5-1	NA	CASSLDPGKPEAFF	TGCGCCAGCAGCTTGGACCCCGGGAAGCCTGAAGCTTTCTTT
NA	TRBJ2-7	TRBV5-1	NA	CASRAAGRSYEQYF	TGCGCCAGCAGGGCCGCGGGGAGATCCTACGAGCAGTACTTC